This T cell receptor (beta chain) appears in the sequencing data of a study of early T cells in non-severe SARS-CoV-2 infection. Study-wide background: The chains were unpaired, and the sequenced material was bulk RNA from unsorted whole blood.

This clonotype was counted a few times. Its antigen is not known. The CDR3 sequence is 15 residues long. Germline V CDR1 and CDR2: MNHEY, SVGAGI. With 10 bases removed from V and 5 bases from J, the gap between germline ends came to 23 bases. Whole-study results and caveats: Matching results from VDJdb favored anti-spike CD8 responses, leaving private and CD4 specificities undetected.

Individual cDNA molecules were tagged with unique molecular identifiers. TCRdb itself ran the 5' RACE reads through MiXCR, one entry per CDR3 protein. This sample has tens of thousands of distinct CDR3 sequences, with approximately 6.1% found just once. Sequencing was performed on whole blood, taken at baseline. The V gene is TRBV6-5, the J gene TRBJ2-5; D remains unclear. The TCR originated in an adult who was a healthcare worker with PCR-confirmed SARS-CoV-2 infection or an uninfected control (not recorded which). The DNA for the CDR3 is TGTGCCACCTCCTCCCGACGATTGAGGACGGAGACCCAGTACTTC. It yields the protein CATSSRRLRTETQYF.